This entry lists 2 T cell receptor beta chains sequenced from one sample in a study of blood T cells in healthy people across ages. The authors ran a second PCR of 7 to 11 cycles using a sample-barcoded 5' primer and a J-beta primer mix. TCRdb processed the 5' RACE reads anew with MiXCR; each CDR3 protein has one entry. The data contain some 900,000 distinct CDR3 sequences, roughly 52% of them singletons. The sample taken for sequencing was blood. These receptors were collected from a man aged 30-40 years in good health.

This clonotype was counted only a few times. V gene TRBV29-1 combines with J gene TRBJ1-2, with TRBD1 matching 12 bases. CDR1 is SQVTM and CDR2 is ANQGSEA in the germline V gene. The CDR3 contains 13 residues. Trimming removed 7 bases from V and 3 bases from J; junction bases left unmatched: 3. The CDR3, as DNA: TGCAGCGCCGGGGACAGGGGGCACTATGGCTACACCTTC. It codes for CSAGDRGHYGYTF.

There are a few counts of this clonotype. V is TRBV6-2 or TRBV6-3 and J is TRBJ1-1; TRBD1 matches at 7 bases. There are 14 residues in the CDR3. Germline V gene sequence: CDR1 MNHEY, CDR2 SVGEGT. V lost 5 bases and J lost 4; bases outside the gene matches: 7. The CDR3 reads CASSLQGRSTEAFF. CDR3 bases: TGTGCCAGCAGTCTACAGGGGCGCAGCACTGAAGCTTTCTTT.